The entry that follows covers one T cell receptor beta chain sequence. No cognate antigen has been identified for it. No base quality values were provided; no much bigger clone lies one nucleotide off. Donors were healthy HIV-negative adults with no recently reported acute infections or vaccinations. Only Caucasian adults living in Nashville, Tennessee, USA were represented among the donors. Magnetic negative selection was used to enrich CD4+ T cells, after which naive cells were positively selected on CD45RA and the negative fraction became the memory subset. Blood was collected by leukapheresis, and PBMCs were isolated by Ficoll-Histopaque density gradient centrifugation and then cryopreserved in liquid nitrogen vapor phase. Analytical flow cytometry was used to check the purity and quantity of each magnetically sorted T cell population. From each sorted fraction, genomic DNA was isolated and quantified by UV absorbance on a Nanodrop 2000c.

These data belong to a study of shared clonotypes between healthy human individuals (dated by TCRdb to about 2020). Notes on the research overall: The cohort included a few men and a couple of women between 18 and 49 years of age. Per donor, three plates each were used for CD4 naive and CD4 memory, two for CD8 naive, and one for CD8 memory. Blood TCR repertoires of several healthy adults were deeply sequenced to estimate repertoire size and the extent of clonotype sharing between individuals. Different laboratories and diverse techniques were used to prepare libraries and sequence TCR repertoires, to increase sequencing depth and limit assay-specific biases. Between about 0.9 and 10 billion PBMCs per donor were obtained by leukapheresis. The full study reports these points: Incomplete sequencing was indicated by rarefaction of sorted-subset datasets, despite the large sequencing depth. Approximately 5% of naive CD4, roughly 3.5% of naive CD8, 2% to 2.5% of memory CD4, and about 0.4% of memory CD8 clonotypes were shared across several donors. Only blood was sampled, and tissue TCR repertoires likely differ from those in blood. Compared with non-shared clonotypes, the clonotypes found in all four sorted-subset donors had higher generation probabilities. Pairwise subsampling indicated that sequencing depth was expected to affect the degree of clonotype sharing among donors. The genetic and exposure-history diversity represented was limited by the small number of donors. Naive subsets generally had larger estimated clonotype richness than memory subsets.

Using the deep immunoSEQ assay, multiplex PCR amplified TCR CDR3 regions from genomic DNA. Extracted genomic DNA from each cell subset was distributed evenly across all wells of several immunoSEQ 96-well plates, and each plate was treated as a replicate. Each replicate PCR for sorted subsets received around 0.2 ug genomic DNA, equal to roughly 29,000 T cell genomes. Purified libraries were quantified with a Qubit 3.0 fluorometer, sized on a Bioanalyzer 2100, and re-quantified with the KAPA Library Quantification kit. Every immunoSEQ 96-well plate was sequenced on a separate single-read 150-cycle Illumina NextSeq 550 flow cell. The paper's data handling went like this. The immunoSEQ output contained only junctional sequences without quality scores, so filtering could not match that applied to full-length reads. Sequences were annotated with PyIR, a Python wrapper for IgBLAST v1.9, and V/J genes and CDR3 were assigned using IMGT germline references. Any read was removed if the V/J assignment was weak (E-value above 1e-6), the CDR3 was missing, or the read contained stop codons, out-of-frame junctions, or ambiguous translated residues. V3J clonotypes were defined as sequences sharing an identical inferred V gene, J gene, and CDR3 amino acid sequence. Percentage overlap between repertoires was calculated by dividing the number of shared unique clonotypes by the size of the smaller repertoire. Richness of each repertoire was evaluated using RTK rarefaction, the Chao1 estimator, and Recon v2.1 estimates of unobserved clonotypes. OLGA was used to compute generation probabilities for all TCRbeta clonotypes that the gDNA method yielded from a handful of donors. This immuneACCESS table, as held by TCRdb, lists in-frame sequences with V and J called but not all clones. Of the missing ones, under half trace to an unresolved V gene in checked studies; the others have no known cause. The V and J calls and clone size were taken over from that table, and D and trimming were inferred from the DNA. Present in this sample are about 1.5 million clones, roughly 96% of which were seen just once. The ten largest make up roughly 1.2% of the sample.

This TCR was recovered from a man aged 25 to 45 in good health. Source material: naive CD4+ T cells sorted from blood. The label giving this sample's cell subset or site can be read as: CD45RA+ positively selected.

This receptor carries the CDR3 CASRKGLAGNEQFF. The DNA is as follows: TGTGCCAGTAGGAAAGGGTTAGCGGGCAATGAGCAGTTCTTC. The chain links TRBV19 with TRBJ2-1; TRBD2 matches 7 bases in the middle. V is pruned by 6 bases and J by 6 bases, leaving 8 bases of the junction without a gene match. The CDR3 runs 14 amino acids, cysteine and phenylalanine included. Only the CDR3 part of the read is kept: 42 bases, read in frame from the first base. CDR1 and CDR2 are drawn from the germline V gene (reference sequence): LNHDA, SQIVND.